This entry describes one T cell receptor (beta chain). Seattle enrolled patients during active infection and tracked them longitudinally. In the original analysis: Quantification of nucleated cells was approximated via reference gene primer amplification. The data were produced by immunoSEQ multiplex PCR, yet TCRdb's version contains in-frame clones alone and is incomplete. From that table come the V and J calls and clone size; the DNA was used to work out D and trimming. The sample records 120,000 to 150,000 clones, over 75% being singletons. The data are from a study of blood T cell repertoires in COVID-19. The source material was peripheral blood. This TCR derives from a woman aged 55-69 years with COVID-19, enrolled during active disease.

This CDR3 is CASSKQVAGELFF. The CDR3, as DNA: TGTGCCAGCAGCAAACAGGTTGCCGGGGAGCTGTTTTTT. The rearrangement uses TRBV9 and TRBJ2-2, with a weak D call TRBD1 (5 bases). This CDR3 comprises 13 residues. V was cut by 4 bases and J by 6 bases, with 10 bases left in between. Per germline, CDR1 SGDLS and CDR2 YYNGEE.